The 5 T cell receptor beta chains reported below all come from one sample, sequenced in a study of radiation and T cells in renal cell carcinoma. Sequencing was performed with immunoSEQ multiplex PCR; in TCRdb, only in-frame clones are kept and a portion is missing. The sample consists of about 86,000 clones, 85% of them appearing once. Time point described: blood 4 weeks post-SBRT, at nephrectomy. Treatment given: 15 Gy SBRT to primary tumor, nephrectomy 4 weeks later. Source: blood, taken from a patient whose treatment included radiotherapy and nephrectomy. Receptor source: a man in his fifties or sixties with renal cell carcinoma.

This clone is a singleton in its sample. The chain couples TRBV5-1 to TRBJ2-5; 9 bases line up with TRBD2. J was trimmed by 4 bases and V by 0 bases; bases with no gene match: 7. Germline CDR1 SGHRS, CDR2 YFSETQ. CDR3 length equals 16 residues. The CDR3 loop is CASSLGSGRSLETQYF. The DNA for the CDR3 is TGCGCCAGCAGCTTGGGCAGCGGGAGGTCTCTAGAGACCCAGTACTTC.

This clone showed up just a few times. The chain couples TRBV19 to TRBJ1-4; D may be TRBD1 (6 bases). Trimming took off 4 bases at V and 6 bases at J, with 12 bases between the two ends. CDR1 and CDR2 (germline): LNHDA, SQIVND (reference sequence). This CDR3 contains 14 residues. The CDR3 bases are TGTGCCAGTAGTAGGGGGCGAGAAGATGAAAAACTGTTTTTT. Its protein is CASSRGREDEKLFF.

The rearrangement uses TRBV30 and TRBJ1-6; TRBD1 is a possible D gene (5 bases). V lost 2 bases, J lost 8 bases, and 10 bases lay in between. CDR3 length: 13 residues. Germline V gene lookup returns CDR1 GTSNPN and CDR2 SVGIG (reference sequence). This chain's CDR3 is CAWSFQQDSPLHF. CDR3 nucleotides: TGTGCCTGGAGTTTTCAACAGGATTCACCCCTCCACTTT.

The chain recombines TRBV6-6 with TRBJ2-5, with D maybe TRBD1 (6 bases). CDR3 length: 15 amino acids. From germline, CDR1 is MNHNY and CDR2 SVGAGI (reference sequence). Trimming pared 6 bases from V and 5 bases from J, leaving 19 bases between. CDR3 nucleotides: TGTGCCAGCAGGCATGGGACAAACCTTAGGGAGACCCAGTACTTC. Translating gives CASRHGTNLRETQYF.

The chain links TRBV6-1 to TRBJ2-5, with 11 bases that match TRBD2. CDR1 and CDR2 (germline): MNHNS, SASEGT. CDR3 length: 15 amino acids. Losses at the gene ends were 6 bases for V and 1 base for J; bases not matched to a gene: 4. CDR3 nucleotide sequence: TGTGCCAGCAGGGCAGGGACTAGCGGCCAAGAGACCCAGTACTTC. It yields the protein CASRAGTSGQETQYF.